The 12 T cell receptor beta chains given below trace back to one sample, sequenced in a study of T cell repertoires in cytomegalovirus infection. Antigens of these TCRs are unknown. TCRdb re-derived calls from the reads in MiXCR, one entry per CDR3 protein. The sample has 80,000 or so distinct CDR3 sequences, under 30% seen once. This sample comprised CD8+ T cells from cultured PBMCs, obtained from culture after CMV antigen stimulation. The receptors were gathered from a human donor in good health (CMV status not recorded). Some clones in this sample may be carry-over from other donors' samples.

In DNA form, the CDR3 reads TGCGCCAGCAGCCAAGCTAGCGGGGGGGCCTATGAGCAGTTCTTC. Its protein product is CASSQASGGAYEQFF. The V gene is TRBV4-3, the J gene TRBJ2-1; TRBD2 matches 12 bases. This CDR3 has 15 amino acids. Germline CDR1 is LGHNA and CDR2 is YSLEER. J lost 8 bases, V lost 1 base, and 3 bases had no gene match.

This clonotype showed up many times. The chain recombines TRBV4-2 with TRBJ2-7; D gene ambiguous. The CDR3 is 16 residues long. V lost 0 bases and J 0 bases, leaving 12 bases between the germline ends. CDR1 and CDR2 (germline): LGHNA, YNFKEQ. The CDR3 protein is CASSQEKETPSYEQYF. CDR3 DNA sequence: TGTGCCAGCAGCCAAGAGAAAGAGACCCCCTCCTACGAGCAGTACTTC.

The rearrangement links TRBV13 to TRBJ2-1; tentatively, D is TRBD2 (6 bases). Germline-derived CDR1 and CDR2 are PRHDT and FYEKMQ (reference sequence). V lost 5 bases and J lost 7, with 24 bases in between. CDR3 size: 17 residues. The CDR3 DNA sequence: TGTGCCAGCAGCGTCGGGACTGGCGGAGGGGTATTGAATGAGCAGTTCTTC. This translates into CASSVGTGGGVLNEQFF.

In its sample, this clonotype was seen many times. The V gene is TRBV6-1, the J gene TRBJ1-1; D is unresolved. The ends were cut back, 5 bases at V and 7 bases at J, with 14 bases in the middle. Germline CDR1 reads MNHNS; CDR2 reads SASEGT. This CDR3 is built from 13 residues. The CDR3: CASSLGGLSEAFF. CDR3 bases: TGTGCCAGCAGTTTGGGAGGTTTGAGTGAAGCTTTCTTT.

This chain joins TRBV11-3 and TRBJ1-1; perhaps TRBD1 as D (5 bases). CDR3 size: 14 residues. Between the trimmed V and J ends, which lost 5 bases and 2 bases, there was a span of 12 bases. Per the germline V gene, CDR1 is SGHNT and CDR2 is YENEEA. The CDR3 loop is CASSPRDGNTEAFF. CDR3 in DNA: TGTGCCAGCAGCCCGAGGGACGGAAACACTGAAGCTTTCTTT.

The chain carries TRBV12-3 or TRBV12-4 and TRBJ2-7, with TRBD1 identical over 7 bases. This CDR3 contains 15 residues. With 0 bases clipped from V and 2 bases from J, the junction kept 4 bases outside the gene matches. The CDR3 region has the DNA TGTGCCAGCAGTTTAGCTGCACAGGGGCCCTACGAGCAGTACTTC. It is translated as CASSLAAQGPYEQYF.

This clonotype was seen only a few times. The V call is TRBV30, the J call TRBJ1-2; no definite D call. The CDR3 runs to 14 residues. The germline gives CDR1 GTSNPN, CDR2 SVGIG (reference sequence). Trimming took 4 bases from V and 4 from J, leaving 16 bases between them. The CDR3 reads CAWKFSGGLYGYTF. CDR3 sequence (DNA): TGTGCCTGGAAGTTTAGCGGAGGGCTCTATGGCTACACCTTC.

This clonotype was seen a few times. The chain uses TRBV12-3 or TRBV12-4 and TRBJ1-6; possible D gene TRBD1, 5 bases. Deletions cut 0 bases from V and 6 bases from J, with 9 bases between. The CDR3 consists of 15 residues. The CDR3 coding sequence is TGTGCCAGCAGTTTAGCCGGGACGTCTAATTCACCCCTCCACTTT. Translating it yields CASSLAGTSNSPLHF.

This clonotype was observed many times. The gene calls are TRBV12-3 or TRBV12-4 and TRBJ1-1; 10 bases align to TRBD1. The CDR3 consists of 17 residues. V shed 5 bases, J shed 2 bases, and the junction held 11 bases outside the gene matches. The CDR3 spells CASSRYSTGGLNTEAFF. CDR3 coding DNA: TGTGCCAGCAGTCGCTATTCGACAGGGGGCCTTAACACTGAAGCTTTCTTT.

This clonotype was observed many times. J is TRBJ2-5 and V is TRBV7-9, with unresolved D. The V gene lost 2 bases and the J gene lost 2 bases, with 12 bases spanning the gap. Germline loops: CDR1 SEHNR, CDR2 FQNEAQ (reference sequence). The CDR3 totals 15 residues. In DNA, the CDR3 is TGTGCCAGCAGCTTATTGTTAGCAGATCAAGAGACCCAGTACTTC. Its translation: CASSLLLADQETQYF.

The rearrangement uses TRBV20-1 and TRBJ2-3; 7 bases align to TRBD2. From germline, CDR1 is DFQATT and CDR2 SNEGSKA (reference sequence). After removal of 6 bases from V and 5 bases from J, the junction contained 5 bases not matched to a gene. This CDR3 comprises 12 residues. DNA for the CDR3: TGCAGTGCGATTCGGGGGGAAGATACGCAGTATTTT. Amino acids: CSAIRGEDTQYF.

Turning to this clonotype: This sequence may be a read error, since a much larger clone differs from it by one base. V is TRBV12-3 or TRBV12-4 and J is TRBJ2-2; D remains ambiguous. Trimming removed 4 bases at V and 0 bases at J, with 3 bases between. The CDR3 sequence is 13 residues long. CDR3 in amino acids: CASSSANTGELFF. The DNA for the CDR3 is TGTGCCAGCAGTTCCGCGAACACCGGGGAGCTGTTTTTT.